A single sample is the source of the 9 T cell receptor beta chains below, sequenced in a study of blood T cell repertoires in COVID-19 (dated by TCRdb to the early 2020s). Libraries were prepared through the immunoSEQ multiplex PCR assay. TCRdb stores this immuneACCESS table with in-frame sequences only. Part of the clones is absent; in the studies checked, under half of the shortfall reflects unresolved V genes, and no reason is known for the rest. The sample table lists 150,000 or so clones, approximately 80% of them with a count of one. The ten largest account for 5% to 6.5% of the sample. The specimen sequenced was PBMCs or T cells enriched from blood (not recorded which). The receptors here all came from a woman aged 50 to 60 who had recovered from COVID-19.

This rearrangement joins TRBV5-5 to TRBJ2-5; TRBD1 agrees at 11 bases. Germline lookup yields CDR1 SGHKS and CDR2 YYEKEE (reference sequence). J was trimmed by 5 bases and V by 4 bases; bases with no gene match: 7. The CDR3 runs 15 residues. CDR3: CASSPRTGGGETQYF. The CDR3 DNA reads as TGTGCCAGCAGCCCACGGACAGGGGGCGGGGAGACCCAGTACTTC.

The chain uses TRBV6-5 and TRBJ2-2; D might be TRBD1 (5 bases). Trimming left V 5 bases short and J 3 bases short, with 10 bases between. From germline, CDR1 is MNHEY and CDR2 SVGAGI. The CDR3 runs to 14 residues. The CDR3 sequence is CASSRGRDTGELFF. For the CDR3, the DNA is TGTGCCAGCAGTCGCGGCAGGGACACCGGGGAGCTGTTTTTT.

The J gene is TRBJ2-5, the V gene TRBV3-1 (or the pseudogene TRBV3-2), with 10 bases matching TRBD1. The CDR3 length is 15 residues. With V trimmed by 5 bases and J by 4 bases, 7 bases remained unmatched. Germline V lookup: CDR1 LGHDT, CDR2 YNNKEL (reference sequence). The CDR3 loop reads CASSYEGTGAETQYF. The CDR3 DNA is TGTGCCAGCAGCTATGAGGGGACAGGGGCAGAGACCCAGTACTTC.

The chain links TRBV29-1 to TRBJ2-1, with 11 bases lining up with TRBD2. V lost 1 base, J lost 7 bases, and 6 bases stayed unmatched. This CDR3 has 15 residues. Germline V gene lookup returns CDR1 SQVTM and CDR2 ANQGSEA. This CDR3 reads CSVEGVSGGANEQFF. The CDR3 DNA reads as TGCAGCGTTGAAGGGGTTAGCGGGGGGGCGAATGAGCAGTTCTTC.

V usage is TRBV15 and J usage is TRBJ1-1, with D uncertain. Between the trimmed V and J ends, which lost 0 bases and 11 bases, there was a span of 16 bases. CDR1 and CDR2 (germline): LNHNV, YYDKDF (reference sequence). CDR3 size: 14 residues. The CDR3 DNA reads as TGTGCCACCAGCAGAGATTGGTACAGTCGAAACGCTTTCTTT. This encodes CATSRDWYSRNAFF. The full variable domain, in which reference TRBV15 and TRBJ1-1 provide the parts outside the CDR3, is DAMVIQNPRYQVTQFGKPVTLSCSQTLNHNVMYWYQQKSSQAPKLLFHYYDKDFNNEADTPDNFQSRRPNTSFCFLDIRSPGLGDTAMYLCATSRDWYSRNAFFGQGTRLTVV.

This clone was recorded a few times. The chain combines TRBV3-1 (or the pseudogene TRBV3-2) with TRBJ2-7; possible D gene TRBD2, 5 bases. CDR3 length equals 14 residues. V shed 4 bases and J shed 3 bases, with 13 bases lying between them. Germline CDR1 LGHDT, CDR2 YNNKEL (reference sequence). In nucleotides, the CDR3 is TGTGCCAGCAGCCGCGCAGGACTGAACTACGAGCAGTACTTC. As protein: CASSRAGLNYEQYF.

The sample holds many counts of this clone. This CDR3 reads CASSLGGNDGYTF. The CDR3 nucleotides read TGCGCCAGCAGCTTGGGAGGGAACGATGGCTACACCTTC. V gene TRBV5-1 combines with J gene TRBJ1-2; D ambiguous. This CDR3 has 13 amino acids. The V gene's germline CDR1 is SGHRS and CDR2 YFSETQ. The V and J ends lost 0 bases and 6 bases respectively, with 9 bases between them.

The rearrangement uses TRBV7-9 and TRBJ2-7; 7 bases are shared with TRBD1. V trimming: 4 bases; J trimming: 2 bases; junction bases outside the gene matches: 11. The length of the CDR3 is 16 residues. In germline, CDR1 is SEHNR, CDR2 FQNEAQ (reference sequence). The CDR3 sequence: CASSYQPGQGAYEQYF. The CDR3 DNA reads as TGTGCCAGCAGCTACCAACCAGGGCAGGGGGCCTACGAGCAGTACTTC. The whole variable domain, filled in from reference TRBV7-9 and TRBJ2-7, reads DTGVSQNPRHKITKRGQNVTFRCDPISEHNRLYWYRQTLGQGPEFLTYFQNEAQLEKSRLLSDRFSAERPKGSFSTLEIQRTEQGDSAMYLCASSYQPGQGAYEQYFGPGTRLTVT.

To note about this clone: An end of the junction differs from the germline gene, which may be a read error. The V and J genes are TRBV6-2 or TRBV6-3 and TRBJ1-4; D is unclear. The CDR3 totals 16 residues. CDR1 is MNHEY and CDR2 is SVGEGT in the germline V gene. The CDR3, as DNA: TGTGCCAGCAGTGACTCCCCGGCGGGTTTTGGGGAAAAACTGTTTTTT. The encoded protein is CASSDSPAGFGEKLFF.